This TCR beta chain was captured in a study of CD8 T cells in ankylosing spondylitis. Regarding this clonotype: Its antigen is currently unknown. At one of its ends the junction is not consistent with the germline gene, which may arise from a read error.

TCRdb re-called the 5' RACE reads with MiXCR, one entry per CDR3 protein. Here the sample spans a few hundred thousand distinct CDR3 sequences, under 25% being singletons. Study-wide points: Among TCR beta sequences, a motif of roughly 8 highly homologous variants appeared characteristic of ankylosing spondylitis blood.

Germline V gene data show CDR1 as DFQATT and CDR2 as SNEGSKA (reference sequence). CDR3 size: 16 residues. The sequence was obtained from a male donor with ankylosing spondylitis. The chain recombines TRBV20-1 with TRBJ2-1, with 7 bases fitting TRBD2. The sequenced material came from blood, either unsorted or a sorted T cell fraction (not recorded which). CDR3 loop: CCARVLRGLGAHEQFF. Written as DNA, the CDR3 is TGCTGTGCTAGAGTCCTTAGAGGACTAGGGGCTCATGAGCAGTTCTTC.